The TCR beta chain under discussion was sequenced for a study of blood T cell repertoires in COVID-19. Libraries were prepared by immunoSEQ multiplex PCR; TCRdb keeps only in-frame clonotypes and omits some of them. This table has 250,000 or so clones, around 86% appearing once. Trimming cost V 4 bases and J 5 bases; bases outside gene matches: 5. The CDR3 is 14 amino acids. The germline CDR1 and CDR2 sequences are MGHRA and YSYEKL. The chain is built from TRBV4-1 and TRBJ1-2, with 9 positions matching TRBD1. This clonotype was sampled from a woman aged 40 to 50 who had recovered from COVID-19. Material for sequencing was peripheral blood. CDR3 coding DNA: TGCGCCAGCAGCCCAGCGGGACAGGGATATGGCTACACCTTC. Residues: CASSPAGQGYGYTF.